These 18 T cell receptor beta chains share one sample of origin, sequenced in a study of CXCR3-negative and CXCR3-positive naive CD8 T cells. The antigens of these receptors remain unknown. The libraries of TRB cDNA were prepared using 5' RACE with UMI labels. TCRdb reworked the 5' RACE reads into one entry per CDR3 protein, no DNA. The sample includes roughly 50,000 distinct CDR3 sequences. Study outcomes and limitations: The TRB CDR3s that CXCR3-positive naive cells carried were more hydrophobic than those of CXCR3-negative naive cells.

Sequencing was performed on naive CXCR3+ CD8+ T cells from blood. Subset defined: CD45RO-CCR7+CD27+CD95- naive CD8+ T cells expressing CXCR3 (TNR3+). The receptors stem from a human donor in good health. Some clones in this sample may be carry-over from other donors' samples.

CDR3 residues: CASSYGVTEAFF. V is TRBV6-6 and J is TRBJ1-1. CDR3 length: 12 amino acids. Looked up from germline, CDR1 is MNHNY and CDR2 is SVGAGI (reference sequence).

The CDR3: CASSLVGQGGHEQYF. The J gene is TRBJ2-7, the V gene TRBV7-9; TCRdb's D call, TRBD1, is unchecked because there is no DNA. From germline, CDR1 is SEHNR and CDR2 FQNEAQ (reference sequence). The CDR3 has 15 amino acids.

This chain uses TRBV21-1 with TRBJ2-7; TCRdb indicates TRBD1, and absent DNA this call remains unverified. TRBV21-1 is shown as a pseudogene. This CDR3 contains 15 residues. The CDR3: CASSKGRDIFYEQYF.

The V and J genes are TRBV7-8 and TRBJ2-5. From germline, CDR1 is SGHVS and CDR2 FQNEAQ. This CDR3 is built from 14 residues. This CDR3 reads CASSREMGRETQYF. Full variable domain (outside the CDR3, taken from reference TRBV7-8 and TRBJ2-5): GAGVSQSPRYKVAKRGQDVALRCDPISGHVSLFWYQQALGQGPEFLTYFQNEAQLDKSGLPSDRFFAERPEGSVSTLKIQRTQQEDSAVYLCASSREMGRETQYFGPGTRLLVL.

The chain recombines TRBV20-1 with TRBJ2-7; TCRdb names TRBD1, which stays unverified in the absence of DNA. CDR1 DFQATT and CDR2 SNEGSKA come from the germline V gene (reference sequence). This CDR3 comprises 15 residues. The CDR3: CSASSGTGVRYEQYF.

V is TRBV9 and J is TRBJ2-1; TCRdb's D gene call, TRBD2, goes unchecked for lack of DNA. The CDR3 totals 15 residues. CDR1 is SGDLS and CDR2 is YYNGEE in the germline V gene. This CDR3 reads CASNPSTSSYNEQFF. The whole variable domain, remainder taken from reference TRBV9 and TRBJ2-1, is DSGVTQTPKHLITATGQRVTLRCSPRSGDLSVYWYQQSLDQGLQFLIQYYNGEERAKGNILERFSAQQFPDLHSELNLSSLELGDSALYFCASNPSTSSYNEQFFGPGTRLTVL.

V is TRBV10-3 and J is TRBJ2-1; the TRBD1 assignment by TCRdb is unverifiable without DNA. Looked up from germline, CDR1 is ENHRY and CDR2 is SYGVKD. The CDR3 loop spans 15 amino acids. The chain's CDR3 is CAISSQGSSYNEQFF.

This chain joins TRBV18 and TRBJ2-7. The CDR3 covers 15 residues. CDR1 is KGHSH and CDR2 is LQKENI in the germline V gene. This chain's CDR3 is CASSPAWDLTSEQYF.

The chain has TRBV7-9 and TRBJ2-7; TCRdb's D call of TRBD2 is untestable without DNA. Germline lookup yields CDR1 SEHNR and CDR2 FQNEAQ (reference sequence). This CDR3 comprises 13 residues. This CDR3 reads CASSPGGGNEQYF.

The chain has TRBV29-1 and TRBJ2-7; the TRBD2 assignment by TCRdb is unverifiable without DNA. The CDR3 runs 13 residues. Germline-derived CDR1 and CDR2 are SQVTM and ANQGSEA. The CDR3: CSGSGGHSYEQYF.

The chain recombines TRBV6-5 with TRBJ2-5; TCRdb picks TRBD1, but there is no DNA to check that call. Germline V gives CDR1 MNHEY, CDR2 SVGAGI. The CDR3 runs to 16 residues. The CDR3 spells CASSYMAGDSQETQYF.

The rearrangement joins TRBV21-1 to TRBJ1-1; TCRdb returns TRBD1, unconfirmable since there is no DNA. TRBV21-1 is marked as a pseudogene. This CDR3 region has 19 residues. This chain's CDR3 is CASSKDSGRNPDMNTEAFF.

The chain recombines TRBV6-5 with TRBJ2-7; without DNA, the TCRdb call of TRBD1 cannot be checked. CDR1 and CDR2 (germline): MNHEY, SVGAGI. CDR3 size: 15 residues. CDR3 loop: CASSYGDGSSYEQYF.

The chain recombines TRBV28 with TRBJ1-4. The CDR3 spans 15 residues. The germline CDR1 and CDR2 sequences are MDHEN and SYDVKM. The CDR3 sequence: CASSFVQATNEKLFF.

V and J are TRBV10-1 and TRBJ2-3; there is no DNA to check the TCRdb D call of TRBD1. Per the germline V gene, CDR1 is WNHNN and CDR2 is SYGVQD (reference sequence). This CDR3 comprises 15 residues. This chain's CDR3 is CATPGQGVSTDTQYF.

CDR3 loop: CASSDSEGTDTQYF. The chain recombines TRBV6-4 with TRBJ2-3. The CDR3 sequence is 14 residues long. CDR1 is MRHNA, CDR2 SNTAGT, per germline.

The chain has TRBV20-1 and TRBJ2-5; as DNA is missing, the TRBD2 call by TCRdb cannot be tested. Germline lookup yields CDR1 DFQATT and CDR2 SNEGSKA (reference sequence). The CDR3 runs to 17 residues. This CDR3 reads CSASRLAGGQLGETQYF.

The rearrangement uses TRBV7-6 and TRBJ2-5; TCRdb's D call of TRBD1 is untestable without DNA. The CDR3 has 16 residues. Per the germline V gene, CDR1 is SGHVS and CDR2 is FNYEAQ. This CDR3 is CASSLARTPGAETQYF.